Below are 17 T cell receptor beta chains sequenced from a single sample in a study of T cells in women clearing cervical HPV infection. The repertoire was sequenced with immunoSEQ multiplex PCR; TCRdb's copy has only in-frame clones and lacks some. The sample has more than 30,000 clones. The sequenced sample was blood buffy coat. The receptor source for this set is a woman between 18 and 75 years old with a cervical HPV16 infection that either progressed to CIN3+ or cleared (not recorded which).

Remarks on this clone: The read finishes 3 residues shy of the CDR3 end, and the germline J gene is used to complete it. V gene TRBV19 combines with J gene TRBJ2-7; 10 bases map to TRBD2. This CDR3 spans 18 amino acids. The V gene's germline CDR1 is LNHDA and CDR2 SQIVND (reference sequence). V was clipped by 0 bases and J by 2 bases; unmatched bases: 10. This CDR3 reads CASSIDLPGLAYTYEQYF. Partial CDR3 DNA: TGTGCCAGTAGTATAGATCTCCCGGGACTAGCGTATACCTACGAG. Full variable domain (remainder filled in from reference TRBV19 and TRBJ2-7): DGGITQSPKYLFRKEGQNVTLSCEQNLNHDAMYWYRQDPGQGLRLIYYSQIVNDFQKGDIAEGYSVSREKKESFPLTVTSAQKNPTAFYLCASSIDLPGLAYTYEQYFGPGTRLTVT.

The CDR3 sequence is CASSEGLDNSPLHF. Incomplete CDR3 DNA: TGTGCCAGCAGCGAGGGACTGGATAATTCACCC. This chain links TRBV7-6 with TRBJ1-6; D perhaps matches TRBD1 (5 bases). The read comes to an end 3 residues before the CDR3 does, leaving the germline J gene to fill in the end. V was cut by 5 bases and J by 5 bases, with 10 bases left in between. There are 14 residues in the CDR3. The germline V gene encodes CDR1 SGHVS and CDR2 FNYEAQ.

CDR3 DNA, as far as it was read: TGTGCCAGCAGCTTAGTTACGAACACCGGGGAG. It yields the protein CASSLVTNTGE. The whole CDR3 protein reads CASSLVTNTGELFF. This chain links TRBV11-3 with TRBJ2-2; no definite D call. The CDR3 end falls 3 residues outside the read, so it is completed with the germline J gene. The CDR3 covers 14 residues. V was clipped by 1 base and J by 0 bases, with 3 bases between them. CDR1 is SGHNT and CDR2 is YENEEA in the germline V gene.

Points on this clone: The CDR3 is cut off 3 residues early in the read; its end comes from the germline J gene. The rearrangement uses TRBV30 and TRBJ2-3; D might be TRBD1 (6 bases). Germline V gives CDR1 GTSNPN, CDR2 SVGIG (reference sequence). Trimming removed 1 base from V and 8 bases from J, with 19 bases in between. The CDR3 runs to 15 residues. CDR3: CAWSGDRIGLGTQYF. The CDR3 DNA, read in part, is TGTGCCTGGAGTGGTGACAGGATTGGGCTGGGTACG.

Notes on this clone: The read comes to an end 3 residues before the CDR3 does, leaving the germline J gene to fill in the end. The chain employs TRBV10-3 and TRBJ2-7; D may be TRBD2 (6 bases). CDR3 size: 13 residues. Germline CDR1 is ENHRY and CDR2 is SYGVKD. V was cut by 8 bases and J by 0 bases, with 11 bases left in between. Partial CDR3 DNA: TGTGCCATCCTGGCGGGGAGCTCCTACGAG. It encodes CAILAGSSYE. The whole CDR3 reads CAILAGSSYEQYF.

Of note for this clone: Read coverage stops 3 residues before the CDR3 terminus; the germline J gene supplies the remainder. The gene calls are TRBV10-3 and TRBJ2-5, with unresolved D. CDR1 ENHRY and CDR2 SYGVKD come from the germline V gene. CDR3 size: 13 residues. The V and J ends lost 2 bases and 2 bases respectively, with 6 bases between them. CDR3 DNA, as far as it was read: TGTGCCATCAGTGAGGCCCAGCAAGAGACC. Translated: CAISEAQQET. The full CDR3 reads CAISEAQQETQYF.

Worth noting for this clone: Sequencing ends 3 residues short of the CDR3 end; the germline J gene provides the rest. The rearrangement joins TRBV7-8 to TRBJ2-2, with TRBD2 identical over 11 bases. CDR1 and CDR2 (germline): SGHVS, FQNEAQ. This CDR3 comprises 16 residues. V was pared by 7 bases and J by 2 bases, with 6 bases of the junction left unmatched. CDR3 sequence: CASTRLAGTNTGELFF. Incomplete CDR3 DNA: TGTGCCAGCACCCGACTAGCGGGGACCAACACCGGGGAG.

Of note for this clone: The CDR3 end falls 3 residues outside the read, so it is completed with the germline J gene. V gene TRBV7-9 combines with J gene TRBJ2-7, with 12 bases that match TRBD2. V trimming: 5 bases; J trimming: 6 bases; junction bases outside the gene matches: 8. The germline CDR1 and CDR2 sequences are SEHNR and FQNEAQ (reference sequence). The CDR3 contains 15 residues. This CDR3 reads CASSPRTSGKGEQYF. The sequenced part of the CDR3 DNA is TGTGCCAGCAGCCCAAGGACTAGCGGGAAAGGCGAG.

For this clone: The CDR3 end lies 3 residues beyond the end of the read and is filled in from the germline J gene. V and J are TRBV29-1 and TRBJ2-7, with 7 bases aligning to TRBD2. The V segment lost 1 base and the J segment 5 bases; nucleotides outside the gene matches: 2. Germline V gene sequence: CDR1 SQVTM, CDR2 ANQGSEA. This CDR3 region has 12 residues. The part of the CDR3 DNA that was read is TGCAGCGTTGAAGTCGCGGGGGACGAG. Translated: CSVEVAGDE. The whole CDR3 sequence is CSVEVAGDEQYF.

Points on this clone: The CDR3 goes on 3 residues after the read ends, and that part is filled in from the germline J gene. The chain is built from TRBV18 and TRBJ2-5; D gene ambiguous. Looked up from germline, CDR1 is KGHSH and CDR2 is LQKENI. Trimming removed 1 base at V and 5 bases at J, with 8 bases between. The CDR3 runs 13 residues. CDR3 protein: CASSPQGGETQYF. The part of the CDR3 DNA that was read is TGTGCCAGCTCACCACAGGGTGGCGAGACC.

The CDR3 region is CASSLAAGSNNDYTF. The covered CDR3 bases are TGTGCCAGCAGCTTAGCAGCGGGGAGCAACAATGAC. The genes are TRBV7-2 and TRBJ1-2, with no clear D. The read terminates 3 residues ahead of where the CDR3 ends, so the germline J gene completes it. CDR1 and CDR2 (germline): SGHTA, FQGNSA. The CDR3 covers 15 residues.

To note about this clone: Read data end 3 residues before the CDR3 end; the end is taken from the germline J gene. J is TRBJ1-1 and V is TRBV19, with 7 bases fitting TRBD1. Germline-derived CDR1 and CDR2 are LNHDA and SQIVND (reference sequence). The CDR3 loop spans 13 amino acids. This CDR3 is CASSQTGVGEAFF. The DNA read from the CDR3 is TGTGCCAGTAGTCAAACAGGGGTTGGGGAA.

Regarding this clone: The CDR3 end is not reached by the read, which stops 3 residues before it; the germline J gene fills it in. The rearrangement uses TRBV18 and TRBJ1-2, with 8 bases that match TRBD1. The CDR3 is 17 residues long. The germline V gene encodes CDR1 KGHSH and CDR2 LQKENI. The covered CDR3 bases are TGTGCCAGCTCACCACCCTTCGGACAGGGAAGCACAGATACC. Translation: CASSPPFGQGSTDT. The CDR3 as a whole reads CASSPPFGQGSTDTYTF.

To note about this clone: The DNA ends 3 residues before the CDR3 does, and the rest of the CDR3 is filled in from the germline J gene. The chain employs TRBV29-1 and TRBJ1-3; a possible D gene is TRBD1 (5 bases). The CDR3 loop spans 14 amino acids. CDR1 is SQVTM and CDR2 is ANQGSEA in the germline V gene. Trimming stripped 4 bases from V and 0 bases from J, with 10 bases between. CDR3 DNA, as far as it was read: TGCAGCGTTGGGGAGGGGCCCTCTGGAAACACC. Amino acids: CSVGEGPSGNT. The entire CDR3 sequence reads CSVGEGPSGNTIYF.

On this clone: The read is 3 residues too short to cover the CDR3 end, so that end is filled in from the germline J gene. This chain uses TRBV13 with TRBJ2-3, with D possibly TRBD2 on 6 matching bases. The germline CDR1 and CDR2 sequences are PRHDT and FYEKMQ (reference sequence). The CDR3 extends over 15 amino acids. Trimming pared 4 bases from V and 2 bases from J, leaving 13 bases between. The CDR3: CASSSKRDFTDTQYF. Partial CDR3 DNA: TGTGCCAGCAGCTCAAAACGGGACTTCACAGATACG.

A word on this clone: The sequence runs out 3 residues before the end of the CDR3; the remainder is reconstructed from the germline J gene. The J gene is TRBJ1-2, the V gene TRBV19; TRBD1 agrees at 9 bases. V lost 1 base to trimming and J lost 4 bases; unmatched junction nucleotides: 7. CDR3 length equals 16 residues. The germline gives CDR1 LNHDA, CDR2 SQIVND (reference sequence). CDR3 DNA (partial): TGTGCCAGTAGTATAGGCACGGGGACAGGGAGCTATGGC. This gives the protein CASSIGTGTGSYG. The whole CDR3 sequence reads CASSIGTGTGSYGYTF.

Remarks on this clone: With the read ending 3 residues before the CDR3 end, the germline J gene is used to fill in that end. The V gene is TRBV5-1, the J gene TRBJ2-3; D remains unclear. Per germline, CDR1 SGHRS and CDR2 YFSETQ. There are 14 residues in the CDR3. Trimming stripped 2 bases from V and 2 bases from J, with 9 bases between. The CDR3 here is CASSLQTNTDTQYF. CDR3 DNA, as far as it was read: TGCGCCAGCAGCTTACAGACGAACACAGATACG.